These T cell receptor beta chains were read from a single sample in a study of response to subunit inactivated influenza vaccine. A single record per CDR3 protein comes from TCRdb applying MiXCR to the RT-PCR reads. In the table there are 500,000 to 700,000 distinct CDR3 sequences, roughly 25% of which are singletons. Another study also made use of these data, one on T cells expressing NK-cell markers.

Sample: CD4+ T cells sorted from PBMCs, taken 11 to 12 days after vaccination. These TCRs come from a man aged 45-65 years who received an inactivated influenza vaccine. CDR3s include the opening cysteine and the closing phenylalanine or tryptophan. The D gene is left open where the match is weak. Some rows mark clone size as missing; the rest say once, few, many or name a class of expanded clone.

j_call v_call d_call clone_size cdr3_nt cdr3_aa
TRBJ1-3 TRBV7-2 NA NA TGTGCCAGCAGCTCGGGCCCTGGGGCGGGAAACACCATATATTTT CASSSGPGAGNTIYF
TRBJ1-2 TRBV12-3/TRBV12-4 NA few TGTGCCAGCAGTTTAACCCAAGGGGGAGGCTATGGCTACACCTTC CASSLTQGGGYGYTF
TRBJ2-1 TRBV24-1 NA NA TGTGCCACCAGTGACCCTTTAAGGGGGGCTCCCTACAATGAGCAGTTCTTC CATSDPLRGAPYNEQFF
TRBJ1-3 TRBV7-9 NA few TGTGCCAGCAGCTTAGCGAACCTCCTCTCTGGAAACACCATATATTTT CASSLANLLSGNTIYF
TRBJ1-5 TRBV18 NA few TGTGCCAGCTCACCACCGGGTCAGCCCCAGCATTTT CASSPPGQPQHF
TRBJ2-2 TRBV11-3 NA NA TGTGCCAGCAGCTTAGATTCAAGGGGGACCGGGGAGCTGTTTTTT CASSLDSRGTGELFF
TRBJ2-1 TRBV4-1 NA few TGCGCCAGCAGCCAAACGTCTGGGCCCATCCACAATGAGCAGTTCTTC CASSQTSGPIHNEQFF
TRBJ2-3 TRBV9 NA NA TGTGCCAGCAGCGTAGCTCTTACTACTTCAGATACGCAGTATTTT CASSVALTTSDTQYF
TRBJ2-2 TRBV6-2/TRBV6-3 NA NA TGTGCCAGCAGTACAGGGTACCCGAACACCGGGGAGCTGTTTTTT CASSTGYPNTGELFF
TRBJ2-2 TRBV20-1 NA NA TGCAGTGCCATCGAGACGGGGAACGGGGAGCTGTTTTTT CSAIETGNGELFF